One and the same sample provided the 2 T cell receptor beta chains below, sequenced in a study of OX40 agonist ivuxolimab in advanced cancers. This table comes from immunoSEQ multiplex PCR, and its TCRdb copy is limited to in-frame clones, with some not included. The repertoire holds 53,000 or so clones, roughly 84% seen once, with around 0.7% in the top ten. The input for sequencing was CD4+ or CD8+ T cells sorted from blood, taken in a trial of the OX40 agonist ivuxolimab. These receptors all come from an adult with an advanced solid tumor such as melanoma, head and neck, liver or kidney cancer.

V is TRBV19 and J is TRBJ1-1, with D perhaps matching TRBD1 (5 bases). The germline CDR1 and CDR2 sequences are LNHDA and SQIVND (reference sequence). V lost 5 bases to trimming and J lost 1 base, with 11 bases between them. The CDR3 has 14 amino acids. The CDR3 nucleotides are TGTGCCAGTAGTCTCCTCGGGGGGAACACTGAAGCTTTCTTT. Translated, it gives CASSLLGGNTEAFF.

The CDR3 here is CASKSVETQYF. The CDR3 DNA follows: TGTGCCAGCAAGTCTGTGGAGACCCAGTACTTC. The genes are TRBV2 and TRBJ2-5; unclear D gene. Germline lookup yields CDR1 SNHLY and CDR2 FYNNEI. This CDR3 region has 11 residues. V was clipped by 7 bases and J by 5 bases, with 8 bases between them.